The clone carrying this T cell receptor beta chain was counted between two and nine times. Unique molecular identifiers tagged individual cDNA molecules. Using its own MiXCR run on the 5' RACE reads, TCRdb lists one record per CDR3 protein. The data show some 61,000 distinct CDR3 sequences, around 9.3% seen once. The record originates from a study of early T cells in non-severe SARS-CoV-2 infection. As for the study in general: Whole-blood bulk RNA, unsorted, was sequenced, and chains were unpaired.

This receptor was taken from an adult who was a healthcare worker with PCR-confirmed SARS-CoV-2 infection or an uninfected control (not recorded which). This sample comprised whole blood, obtained at baseline.

CDR3 region: CASSVGTGTNNEQFF. CDR3 coding DNA: TGTGCCAGTAGTGTCGGGACAGGGACTAACAATGAGCAGTTCTTC. This chain links TRBV19 with TRBJ2-1, with 9 nucleotides matching TRBD1. Trimming at V came to 5 bases and at J to 5 bases, leaving 7 bases not matched to a gene. Per the germline V gene, CDR1 is LNHDA and CDR2 is SQIVND (reference sequence). This CDR3 is 15 amino acids long.